The 22 T cell receptor beta chains below all came from one sample that was sequenced in a study of patients and donors after allogeneic stem cell transplantation. In TCRdb, the RT-PCR reads were re-called with MiXCR into one record per CDR3 protein. The sample has about a million distinct CDR3 sequences; roughly 18% are singletons. Sequences were obtained from blood, either unsorted or a sorted T cell fraction (not recorded which). These receptors originate from a human donor who was either an allogeneic HSCT recipient or a stem cell or donor lymphocyte infusion donor (not recorded which). It is not recorded whose cells these are; they may come from a transplant donor.

There are a few counts of this clonotype. This chain uses TRBV7-9 with TRBJ2-3; weak D call: TRBD2 (6 bases). Trimming left V 3 bases short and J 0 bases short, with 10 bases between. The CDR3 totals 15 residues. Germline V gene lookup returns CDR1 SEHNR and CDR2 FQNEAQ (reference sequence). The CDR3 coding sequence is TGTGCCAGCAGCTTTAGACTAGGGAGCACAGATACGCAGTATTTT. Its translation is CASSFRLGSTDTQYF.

The chain uses TRBV7-7 and TRBJ2-7; D remains ambiguous. Per germline, CDR1 SSHAT and CDR2 FNYEAQ (reference sequence). The CDR3 spans 14 residues. The ends were cut back, 5 bases at V and 1 base at J, with 12 bases in the middle. The DNA for the CDR3 is TGTGCCAGCAGCCCAGGTGTCTATTCCTACGAGCAGTACTTC. Its protein is CASSPGVYSYEQYF.

V usage is TRBV7-9 and J usage is TRBJ2-7, with D perhaps TRBD1 (5 bases). CDR1 SEHNR and CDR2 FQNEAQ come from the germline V gene (reference sequence). This CDR3 contains 14 residues. Deletions cut 5 bases from V and 2 bases from J, with 13 bases between. Written as DNA, the CDR3 is TGTGCCAGCAGCCCCGTGGGGCGGACCTACGAGCAGTACTTC. Amino acids: CASSPVGRTYEQYF.

J is TRBJ1-5 and V is TRBV27; D uncertain. V lost 6 bases and J lost 0, with 12 bases in between. Germline V gene lookup returns CDR1 MNHEY and CDR2 SMNVEV (reference sequence). The CDR3 totals 15 residues. CDR3 sequence (DNA): TGTGCCAGCAGGGTCAGCGTTTATAGCAATCAGCCCCAGCATTTT. Translating gives CASRVSVYSNQPQHF.

This clonotype was seen a few times. The junction differs from germline at one of its ends, possibly a read error. The chain is built from TRBV4-2 and TRBJ1-4, with D uncertain. The CDR3 contains 14 residues. Germline V gene sequence: CDR1 LGHNA, CDR2 YNFKEQ. The CDR3 DNA sequence: TGTGCCAGCACCCAAAACAGCAATAATGAAAAACTGTTTTTT. Its translation: CASTQNSNNEKLFF.

This chain joins TRBV7-6 and TRBJ2-1; weak D call: TRBD2 (6 bases). The CDR3 is 14 residues long. Germline CDR1 is SGHVS and CDR2 is FNYEAQ. V lost 3 bases and J lost 6, with 12 bases in between. CDR3 sequence (DNA): TGTGCCAGCAGCTTTGGCGGGAAGGTCAATGAGCAGTTCTTC. Amino acids: CASSFGGKVNEQFF.

The V and J genes are TRBV7-9 and TRBJ2-7; 8 bases are shared with TRBD1. The CDR3 has 15 residues. In germline, CDR1 is SEHNR, CDR2 FQNEAQ (reference sequence). Germline trimming cut 4 bases from V and 4 bases from J; bases unmatched to any gene: 9. For the CDR3, the DNA is TGTGCCAGCAGCTGGTCCGGACAGGGACGGTACGAGCAGTACTTC. This sequence encodes CASSWSGQGRYEQYF.

V usage is TRBV4-3 and J usage is TRBJ2-1; tentatively, D is TRBD2 (7 bases). Germline V gene data show CDR1 as LGHNA and CDR2 as YSLEER. This CDR3 is built from 17 residues. Deletions cut 4 bases from V and 2 bases from J, with 18 bases between. CDR3 residues: CASSRGGGASPYNEQFF. CDR3 bases: TGCGCCAGCAGCCGGGGTGGGGGGGCTTCTCCCTACAATGAGCAGTTCTTC.

This clonotype was seen only a few times. The chain carries TRBV11-3 and TRBJ1-2, with D possibly TRBD1 on 6 matching bases. The CDR3 has 14 amino acids. Germline V gives CDR1 SGHNT, CDR2 YENEEA. Trimming stripped 1 base from V and 4 bases from J, with 10 bases between. This CDR3 is CASSLAGALYGYTF. As DNA, the CDR3 is TGTGCCAGCAGCTTAGCGGGGGCCCTCTATGGCTACACCTTC.

This clonotype was seen ten or more times. V is TRBV4-2 and J is TRBJ2-2; the match to TRBD2 covers 7 bases. The germline CDR1 and CDR2 sequences are LGHNA and YNFKEQ. The V segment lost 6 bases and the J segment 4 bases; nucleotides outside the gene matches: 8. CDR3 length: 15 residues. The CDR3, as DNA: TGTGCCAGCAGTCCAAGACTAGCTGGCACCGGGGAGCTGTTTTTT. As protein: CASSPRLAGTGELFF.

This chain links TRBV4-1 with TRBJ2-7; 7 nucleotides match TRBD1. This CDR3 contains 16 residues. Trimming removed 2 bases from V and 4 bases from J; junction bases left unmatched: 11. From germline, CDR1 is MGHRA and CDR2 YSYEKL. DNA of the CDR3: TGCGCCAGCAGCCAACCGGACAGTAGGGGGCCATACGAGCAGTACTTC. Amino acid sequence: CASSQPDSRGPYEQYF.

This clonotype was seen only a few times. The chain has TRBV5-1 and TRBJ1-2; D is undetermined. This CDR3 is 12 amino acids long. Germline CDR1 reads SGHRS; CDR2 reads YFSETQ. The V end lost 7 bases, the J end lost 8 bases, and 15 bases lay between the germline ends. CDR3 nucleotides: TGCGCCAGCGGCTCAGAGACGAGAGGCTACACCTTC. Protein product: CASGSETRGYTF.

The chain combines TRBV30 with TRBJ2-2; possibly TRBD1 for D (5 bases). V lost 2 bases and J lost 0, with 7 bases in between. Germline loops: CDR1 GTSNPN, CDR2 SVGIG (reference sequence). This CDR3 contains 14 residues. The CDR3 DNA is TGTGCCTGGAGTCAGGGCGCGAACACCGGGGAGCTGTTTTTT. Its protein product is CAWSQGANTGELFF.

The V gene is TRBV24-1, the J gene TRBJ2-5; maybe TRBD1 (6 bases). Per the germline V gene, CDR1 is KGHDR and CDR2 is SFDVKD. This CDR3 comprises 18 residues. Trimming stripped 0 bases from V and 5 bases from J, with 21 bases between. For the CDR3, the DNA is TGTGCCACCAGTGATTTGGCCGGGACACAGAACCTTCGGGAGACCCAGTACTTC. Its translation is CATSDLAGTQNLRETQYF.

A few counts support this clonotype. The chain carries TRBV20-1 and TRBJ2-2, with D tentatively TRBD2 (5 bases). This CDR3 is built from 13 residues. The germline V gene has CDR1 DFQATT and CDR2 SNEGSKA (reference sequence). V was pared by 4 bases and J by 3 bases, with 9 bases between. The CDR3 DNA reads TGCAGTGCTACTAGCTTGTACACCGGGGAGCTGTTTTTT. It codes for CSATSLYTGELFF.

This clonotype was seen a handful of times. The CDR3 here is CASTVGAGEQYF. CDR3 nucleotides: TGTGCCAGCACCGTAGGGGCGGGCGAGCAGTACTTC. The V call is TRBV12-3 or TRBV12-4, the J call TRBJ2-7; D tentatively reads TRBD1 or TRBD2 (5 bases each). The CDR3 spans 12 residues. Between the trimmed V and J ends, which lost 7 bases and 6 bases, there was a span of 13 bases.

The table lists this clonotype with many counts. The chain has TRBV5-1 and TRBJ2-5; the D is unclear. This CDR3 has 14 residues. CDR1 SGHRS and CDR2 YFSETQ come from the germline V gene. V was shortened by 5 bases and J by 5 bases, with 16 bases between the two germline ends. The CDR3 protein is CASRAQDLGETQYF. The CDR3, as DNA: TGCGCCAGCAGGGCCCAAGATCTGGGGGAGACCCAGTACTTC.

In this sample, this clonotype turned up many times. V is TRBV12-3 or TRBV12-4 and J is TRBJ2-5; TRBD1 matches at 8 bases. J gave up 5 bases and V 3 bases, and 11 bases lay outside the gene matches. The CDR3 is 16 amino acids. The CDR3 here is CASSFRWTGRTETQYF. CDR3 nucleotides: TGTGCCAGCAGTTTCAGATGGACAGGGAGGACGGAGACCCAGTACTTC.

This clonotype has a handful of counts. The CDR3 DNA sequence: TGCAGCGTTGTACAGGCCTCCTACGAGCAGTACTTC. Encoded protein: CSVVQASYEQYF. This chain connects TRBV29-1 to TRBJ2-7, with a weak D call TRBD1 (5 bases). The V end lost 4 bases, the J end lost 0 bases, and 7 bases lay between the germline ends. The CDR3 runs to 12 residues. Germline CDR1 reads SQVTM; CDR2 reads ANQGSEA.

This clonotype has just a few counts. The CDR3 region has the DNA TGTGCCAGCAGTTACTGGGCAGGGGGCGGTGAAGCTTTCTTT. Protein sequence: CASSYWAGGGEAFF. The J gene is TRBJ1-1, the V gene TRBV6-2 or TRBV6-3; 8 nucleotides line up with TRBD1. The V segment lost 1 base and the J segment 7 bases; nucleotides outside the gene matches: 5. The CDR3 is made up of 14 amino acids. Per the germline V gene, CDR1 is MNHEY and CDR2 is SVGEGT.

V is TRBV10-3 and J is TRBJ2-7, with TRBD1 as a possible D gene (6 bases). This CDR3 is 18 amino acids long. V was pared by 10 bases and J by 0 bases, with 28 bases between. The V gene's germline CDR1 is ENHRY and CDR2 SYGVKD. CDR3 nucleotide sequence: TGTGCCACCACAAACCCCGCGACAGGCCTATTGGTCTCCTACGAGCAGTACTTC. This translates into CATTNPATGLLVSYEQYF.

The chain has TRBV25-1 and TRBJ2-3; 7 bases are shared with TRBD2. Trimming took 8 bases from V and 2 from J; bases not matched to a gene: 13. CDR1 is MGHDK, CDR2 SYGVNS, per germline. CDR3 length: 16 residues. The CDR3, as DNA: TGTGCCAGCTCTCCCCCCCTAGCGGATTACACAGATACGCAGTATTTT. Encoded protein: CASSPPLADYTDTQYF.